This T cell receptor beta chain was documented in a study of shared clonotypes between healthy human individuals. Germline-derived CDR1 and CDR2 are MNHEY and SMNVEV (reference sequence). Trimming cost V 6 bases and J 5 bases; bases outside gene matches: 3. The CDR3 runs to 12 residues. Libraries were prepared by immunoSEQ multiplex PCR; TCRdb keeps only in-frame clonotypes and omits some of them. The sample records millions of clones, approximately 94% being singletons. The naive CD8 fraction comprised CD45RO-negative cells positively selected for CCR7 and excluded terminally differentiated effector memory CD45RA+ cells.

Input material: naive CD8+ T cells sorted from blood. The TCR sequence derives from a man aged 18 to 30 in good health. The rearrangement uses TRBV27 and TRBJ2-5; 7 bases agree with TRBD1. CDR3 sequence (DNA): TGTGCCAGCAGCGCACAGGGGGAGACCCAGTACTTC. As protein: CASSAQGETQYF.